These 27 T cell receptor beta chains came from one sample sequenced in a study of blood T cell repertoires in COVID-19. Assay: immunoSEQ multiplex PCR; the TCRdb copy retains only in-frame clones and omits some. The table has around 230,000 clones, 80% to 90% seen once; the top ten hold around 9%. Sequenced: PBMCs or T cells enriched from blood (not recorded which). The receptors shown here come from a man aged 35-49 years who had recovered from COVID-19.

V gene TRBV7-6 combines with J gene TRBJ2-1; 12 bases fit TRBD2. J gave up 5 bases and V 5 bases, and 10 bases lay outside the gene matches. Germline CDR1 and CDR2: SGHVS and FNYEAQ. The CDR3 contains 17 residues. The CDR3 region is CASSLLSSGRAHNEQFF. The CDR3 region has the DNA TGTGCCAGCAGCCTGCTTTCTAGCGGGAGGGCCCACAATGAGCAGTTCTTC.

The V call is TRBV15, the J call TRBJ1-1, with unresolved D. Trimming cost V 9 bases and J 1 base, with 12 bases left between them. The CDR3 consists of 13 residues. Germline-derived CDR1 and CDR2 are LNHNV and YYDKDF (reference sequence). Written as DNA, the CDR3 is TGTGCCACATCCCCTAGCCCGAACACTGAAGCTTTCTTT. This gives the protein CATSPSPNTEAFF.

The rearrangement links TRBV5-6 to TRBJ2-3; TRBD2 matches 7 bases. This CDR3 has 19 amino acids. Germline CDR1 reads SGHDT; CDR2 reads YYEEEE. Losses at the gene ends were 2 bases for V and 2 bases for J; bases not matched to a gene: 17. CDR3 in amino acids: CASSFLSSAAGEITDTQYF. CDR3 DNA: TGTGCCAGCAGCTTTTTAAGCTCCGCGGCGGGGGAGATCACAGATACGCAGTATTTT. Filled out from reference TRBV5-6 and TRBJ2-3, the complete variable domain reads DAGVTQSPTHLIKTRGQQVTLRCSPKSGHDTVSWYQQALGQGPQFIFQYYEEEERQRGNFPDRFSGHQFPNYSSELNVNALLLGDSALYLCASSFLSSAAGEITDTQYFGPGTRLTVL.

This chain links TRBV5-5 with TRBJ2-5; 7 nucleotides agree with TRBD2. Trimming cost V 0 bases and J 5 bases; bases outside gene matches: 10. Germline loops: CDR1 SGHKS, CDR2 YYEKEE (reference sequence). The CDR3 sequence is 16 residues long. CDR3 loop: CASSLAGVRGGETQYF. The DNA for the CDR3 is TGTGCCAGCAGCTTGGCCGGCGTGCGGGGAGGGGAGACCCAGTACTTC.

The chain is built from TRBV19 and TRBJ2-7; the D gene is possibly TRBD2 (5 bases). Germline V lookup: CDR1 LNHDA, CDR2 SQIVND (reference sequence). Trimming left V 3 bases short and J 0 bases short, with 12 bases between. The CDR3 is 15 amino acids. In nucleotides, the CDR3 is TGTGCCAGTAGTATTTTGTTTAGCGCCTCCTACGAGCAGTACTTC. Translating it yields CASSILFSASYEQYF.

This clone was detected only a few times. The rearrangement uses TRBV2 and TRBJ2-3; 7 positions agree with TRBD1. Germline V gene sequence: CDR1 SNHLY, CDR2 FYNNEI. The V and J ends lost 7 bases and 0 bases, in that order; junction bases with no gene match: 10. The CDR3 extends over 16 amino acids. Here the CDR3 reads CASKSPMTGSTDTQYF. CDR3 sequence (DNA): TGTGCCAGCAAATCCCCCATGACAGGGAGCACAGATACGCAGTATTTT.

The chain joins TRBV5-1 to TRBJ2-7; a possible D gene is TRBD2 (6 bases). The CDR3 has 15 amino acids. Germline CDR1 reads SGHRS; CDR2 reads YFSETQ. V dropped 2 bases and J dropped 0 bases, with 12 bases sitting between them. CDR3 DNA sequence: TGCGCCAGCAGCTTTAGCGGACTCGGCTCCTACGAGCAGTACTTC. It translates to CASSFSGLGSYEQYF.

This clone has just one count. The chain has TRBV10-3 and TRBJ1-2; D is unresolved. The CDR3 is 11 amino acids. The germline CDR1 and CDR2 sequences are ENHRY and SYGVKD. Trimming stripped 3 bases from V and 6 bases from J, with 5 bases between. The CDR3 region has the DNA TGTGCCATCAGTGAATCAGATGGCTACACCTTC. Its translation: CAISESDGYTF.

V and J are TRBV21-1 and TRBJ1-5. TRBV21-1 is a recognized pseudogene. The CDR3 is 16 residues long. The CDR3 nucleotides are TGTGCCAGCAGCCTCGAGGGCGGGAATCGCAATCAGCCCCAGCATTTT. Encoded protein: CASSLEGGNRNQPQHF.

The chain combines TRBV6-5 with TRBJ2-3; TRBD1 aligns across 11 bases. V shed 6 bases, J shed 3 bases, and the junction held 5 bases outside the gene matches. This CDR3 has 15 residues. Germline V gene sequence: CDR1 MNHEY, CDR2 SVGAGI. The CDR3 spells CASRVDRGRTDTQYF. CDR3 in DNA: TGTGCCAGCAGGGTGGACAGGGGGCGTACAGATACGCAGTATTTT.

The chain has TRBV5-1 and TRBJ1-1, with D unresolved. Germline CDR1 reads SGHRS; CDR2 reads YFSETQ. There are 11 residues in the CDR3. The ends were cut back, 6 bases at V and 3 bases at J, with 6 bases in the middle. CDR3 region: CASNSDTEAFF. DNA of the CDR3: TGCGCCAGCAATAGTGACACTGAAGCTTTCTTT.

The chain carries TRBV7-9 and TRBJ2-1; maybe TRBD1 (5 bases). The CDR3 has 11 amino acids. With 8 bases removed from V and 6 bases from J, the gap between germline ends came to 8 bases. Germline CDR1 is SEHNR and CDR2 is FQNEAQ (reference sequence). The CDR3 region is CASEDSNEQFF. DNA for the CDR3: TGTGCCAGCGAAGACAGCAATGAGCAGTTCTTC.

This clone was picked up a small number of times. The CDR3 DNA reads as TGTGCCAGCAGTCCGTACAGGGGACCCGACCAAGAGACCCAGTACTTC. Translation: CASSPYRGPDQETQYF. The chain couples TRBV27 to TRBJ2-5; 7 bases map to TRBD1. V lost 5 bases, J lost 0 bases, and 9 bases stayed unmatched. In germline, CDR1 is MNHEY, CDR2 SMNVEV (reference sequence). The CDR3 has 16 amino acids.

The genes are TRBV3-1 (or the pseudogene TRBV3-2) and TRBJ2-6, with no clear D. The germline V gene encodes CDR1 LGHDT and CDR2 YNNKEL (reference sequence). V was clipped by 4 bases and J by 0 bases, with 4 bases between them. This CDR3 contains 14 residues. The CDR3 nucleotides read TGTGCCAGCAGCCCATTCTCTGGGGCCAACGTCCTGACTTTC. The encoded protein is CASSPFSGANVLTF.

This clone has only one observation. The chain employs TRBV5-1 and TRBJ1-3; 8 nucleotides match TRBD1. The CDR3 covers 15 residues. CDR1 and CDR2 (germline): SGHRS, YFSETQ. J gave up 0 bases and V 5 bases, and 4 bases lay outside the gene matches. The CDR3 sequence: CASRQGQASGNTIYF. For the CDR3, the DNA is TGCGCCAGCAGGCAGGGACAGGCCTCTGGAAACACCATATATTTT.

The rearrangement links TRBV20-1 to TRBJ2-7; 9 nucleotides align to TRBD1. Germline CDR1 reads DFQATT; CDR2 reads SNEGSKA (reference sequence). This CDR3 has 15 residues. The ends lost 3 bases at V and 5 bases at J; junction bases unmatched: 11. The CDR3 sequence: CSASHSGTGLDEQYF. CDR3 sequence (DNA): TGCAGTGCTAGTCACTCCGGGACAGGGTTAGACGAGCAGTACTTC.

The CDR3 coding sequence is TGCAGCGTTCGGGACAGGGGAGGGACTGAAGCTTTCTTT. Amino acid sequence: CSVRDRGGTEAFF. The rearrangement links TRBV29-1 to TRBJ1-1; 10 nucleotides match TRBD1. The germline CDR1 and CDR2 sequences are SQVTM and ANQGSEA. After removal of 5 bases from V and 5 bases from J, the junction contained 5 bases not matched to a gene. This CDR3 is 13 amino acids long.

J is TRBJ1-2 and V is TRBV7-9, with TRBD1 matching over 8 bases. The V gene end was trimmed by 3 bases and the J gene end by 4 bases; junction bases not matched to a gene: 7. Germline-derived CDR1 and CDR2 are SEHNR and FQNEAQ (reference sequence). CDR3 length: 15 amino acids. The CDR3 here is CASSLAGQGAYGYTF. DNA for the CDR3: TGTGCCAGCAGCTTGGCCGGACAGGGAGCCTATGGCTACACCTTC. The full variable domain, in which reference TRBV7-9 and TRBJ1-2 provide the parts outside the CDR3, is DTGVSQNPRHKITKRGQNVTFRCDPISEHNRLYWYRQTLGQGPEFLTYFQNEAQLEKSRLLSDRFSAERPKGSFSTLEIQRTEQGDSAMYLCASSLAGQGAYGYTFGSGTRLTVV.

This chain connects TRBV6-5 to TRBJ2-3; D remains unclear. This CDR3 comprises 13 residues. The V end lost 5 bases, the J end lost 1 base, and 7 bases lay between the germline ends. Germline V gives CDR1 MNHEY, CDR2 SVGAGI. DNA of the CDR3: TGTGCCAGCAGTACACCCGGCACAGATACGCAGTATTTT. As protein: CASSTPGTDTQYF.

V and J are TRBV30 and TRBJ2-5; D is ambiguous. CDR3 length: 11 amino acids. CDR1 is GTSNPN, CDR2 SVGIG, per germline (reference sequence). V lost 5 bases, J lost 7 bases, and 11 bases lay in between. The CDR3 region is CAWGGTRTQYF. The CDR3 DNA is TGTGCCTGGGGCGGAACAAGGACCCAGTACTTC.

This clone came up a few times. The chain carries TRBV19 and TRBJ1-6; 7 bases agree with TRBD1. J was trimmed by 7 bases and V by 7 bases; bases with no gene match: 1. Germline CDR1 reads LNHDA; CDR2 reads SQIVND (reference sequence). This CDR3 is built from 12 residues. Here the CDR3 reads CASTGGNSPLHF. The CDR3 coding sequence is TGTGCCAGTACAGGGGGGAATTCACCCCTCCACTTT.

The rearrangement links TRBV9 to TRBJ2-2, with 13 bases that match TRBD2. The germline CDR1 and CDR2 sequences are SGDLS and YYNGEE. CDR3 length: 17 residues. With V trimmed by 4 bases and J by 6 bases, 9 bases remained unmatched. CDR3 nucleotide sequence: TGTGCCAGCAGCTCCCCACTAGCGGGAGGGCCCCCCGGGGAGCTGTTTTTT. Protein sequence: CASSSPLAGGPPGELFF.

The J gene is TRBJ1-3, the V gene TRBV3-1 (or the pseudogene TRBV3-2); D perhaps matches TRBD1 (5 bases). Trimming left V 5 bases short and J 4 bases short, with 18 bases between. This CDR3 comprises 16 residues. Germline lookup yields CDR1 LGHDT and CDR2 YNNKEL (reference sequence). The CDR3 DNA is TGTGCCAGCAGCGTCACCGGGGGGGGTCAAGGAAACACCATATATTTT. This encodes CASSVTGGGQGNTIYF.

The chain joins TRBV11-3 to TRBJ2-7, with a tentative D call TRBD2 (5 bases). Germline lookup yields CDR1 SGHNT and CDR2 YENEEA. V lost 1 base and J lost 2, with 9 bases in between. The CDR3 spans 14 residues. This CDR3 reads CASSLGAEAYEQYF. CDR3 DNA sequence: TGTGCCAGCAGCTTAGGGGCGGAGGCCTACGAGCAGTACTTC.

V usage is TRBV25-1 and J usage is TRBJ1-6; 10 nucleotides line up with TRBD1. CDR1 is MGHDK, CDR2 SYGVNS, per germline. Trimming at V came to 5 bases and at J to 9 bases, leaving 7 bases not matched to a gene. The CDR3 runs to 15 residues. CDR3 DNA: TGTGCCAGCAGTCCACGGGGACAGGGGACTTCACCCCTCCACTTT. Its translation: CASSPRGQGTSPLHF.

Written as DNA, the CDR3 is TGCGCCTCACGGGACAGGGTGATCGACGAGCAGTACTTC. Translation gives CASRDRVIDEQYF. The rearrangement links TRBV5-1 to TRBJ2-7; the match to TRBD1 covers 9 bases. Germline V gene lookup returns CDR1 SGHRS and CDR2 YFSETQ. The V segment lost 10 bases and the J segment 5 bases; nucleotides outside the gene matches: 10. This CDR3 region has 13 residues.

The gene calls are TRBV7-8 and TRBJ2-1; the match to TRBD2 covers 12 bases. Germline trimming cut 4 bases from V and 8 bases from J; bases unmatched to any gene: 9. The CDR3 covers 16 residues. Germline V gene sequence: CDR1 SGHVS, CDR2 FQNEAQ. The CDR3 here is CASSSTSGGSRDEQFF. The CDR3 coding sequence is TGTGCCAGCAGCTCAACTAGCGGGGGGTCTCGGGATGAGCAGTTCTTC.